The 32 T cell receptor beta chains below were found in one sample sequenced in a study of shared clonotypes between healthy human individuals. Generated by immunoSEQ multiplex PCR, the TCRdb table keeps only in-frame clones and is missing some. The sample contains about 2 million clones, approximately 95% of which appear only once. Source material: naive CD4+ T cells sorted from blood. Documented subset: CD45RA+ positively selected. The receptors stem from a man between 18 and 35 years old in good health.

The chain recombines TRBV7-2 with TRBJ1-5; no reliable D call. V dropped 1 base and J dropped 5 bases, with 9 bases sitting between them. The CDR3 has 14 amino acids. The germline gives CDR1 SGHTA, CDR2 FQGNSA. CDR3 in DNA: TGTGCCAGCAGCTTAGAAATTGCTGATCAGCCCCAGCATTTT. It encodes CASSLEIADQPQHF.

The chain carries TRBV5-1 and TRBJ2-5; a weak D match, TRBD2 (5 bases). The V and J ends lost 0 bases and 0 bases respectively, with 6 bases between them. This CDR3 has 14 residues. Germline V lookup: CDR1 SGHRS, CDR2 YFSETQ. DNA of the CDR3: TGCGCCAGCAGCTTGGGGAGGTACCAAGAGACCCAGTACTTC. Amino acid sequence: CASSLGRYQETQYF.

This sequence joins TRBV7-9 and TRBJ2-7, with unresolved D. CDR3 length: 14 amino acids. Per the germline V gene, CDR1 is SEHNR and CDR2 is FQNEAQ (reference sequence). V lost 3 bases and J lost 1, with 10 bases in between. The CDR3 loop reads CASSFRAESYEQYF. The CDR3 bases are TGTGCCAGCAGCTTTCGAGCCGAATCCTACGAGCAGTACTTC. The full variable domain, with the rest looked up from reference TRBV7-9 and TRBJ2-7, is DTGVSQNPRHKITKRGQNVTFRCDPISEHNRLYWYRQTLGQGPEFLTYFQNEAQLEKSRLLSDRFSAERPKGSFSTLEIQRTEQGDSAMYLCASSFRAESYEQYFGPGTRLTVT.

CDR3 sequence (DNA): TGTGCCAGTAGTATTCGCGGGGAGAACTATGGCTACACCTTC. Protein product: CASSIRGENYGYTF. The chain couples TRBV19 to TRBJ1-2; no definite D call. The V gene lost 3 bases and the J gene lost 2 bases, with 10 bases spanning the gap. CDR3 length: 14 amino acids. CDR1 is LNHDA and CDR2 is SQIVND in the germline V gene (reference sequence).

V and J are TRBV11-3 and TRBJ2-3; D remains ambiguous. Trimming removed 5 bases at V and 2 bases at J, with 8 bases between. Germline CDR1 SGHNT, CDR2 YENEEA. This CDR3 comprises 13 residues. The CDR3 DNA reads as TGTGCCAGCAGCCGACCCCCCACAGATACGCAGTATTTT. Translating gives CASSRPPTDTQYF.

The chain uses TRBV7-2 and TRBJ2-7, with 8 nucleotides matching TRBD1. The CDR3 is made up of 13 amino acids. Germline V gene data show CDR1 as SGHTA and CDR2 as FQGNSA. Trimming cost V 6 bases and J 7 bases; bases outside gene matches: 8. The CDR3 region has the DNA TGTGCCAGCAGTTTTCAGGGGGCCGGGGAGCAGTACTTC. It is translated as CASSFQGAGEQYF.

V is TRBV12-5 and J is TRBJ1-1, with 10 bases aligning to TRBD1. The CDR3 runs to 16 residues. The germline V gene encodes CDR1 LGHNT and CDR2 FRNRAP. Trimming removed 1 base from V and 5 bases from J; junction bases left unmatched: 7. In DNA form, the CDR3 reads TGTGCTAGTGGTTTGGGGACCGGGACAGGGGTTACTGAAGCTTTCTTT. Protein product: CASGLGTGTGVTEAFF.

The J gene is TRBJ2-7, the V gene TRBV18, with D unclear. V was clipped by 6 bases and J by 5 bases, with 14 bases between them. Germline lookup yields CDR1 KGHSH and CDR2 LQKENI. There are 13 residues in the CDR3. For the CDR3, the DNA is TGTGCCAGCTCCCCGGGTCTCGACAACGAGCAGTACTTC. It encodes CASSPGLDNEQYF.

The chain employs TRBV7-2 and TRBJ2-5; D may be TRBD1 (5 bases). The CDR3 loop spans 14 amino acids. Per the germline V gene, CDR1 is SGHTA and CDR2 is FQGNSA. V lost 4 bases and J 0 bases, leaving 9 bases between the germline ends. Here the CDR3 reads CASSSRQYQETQYF. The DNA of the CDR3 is TGTGCCAGCAGCTCCCGACAGTACCAAGAGACCCAGTACTTC.

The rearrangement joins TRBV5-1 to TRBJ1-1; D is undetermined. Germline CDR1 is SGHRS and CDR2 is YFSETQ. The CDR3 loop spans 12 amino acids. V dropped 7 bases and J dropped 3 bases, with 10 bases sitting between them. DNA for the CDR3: TGCGCCAGCCGGGCCGTAGACACTGAAGCTTTCTTT. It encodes CASRAVDTEAFF.

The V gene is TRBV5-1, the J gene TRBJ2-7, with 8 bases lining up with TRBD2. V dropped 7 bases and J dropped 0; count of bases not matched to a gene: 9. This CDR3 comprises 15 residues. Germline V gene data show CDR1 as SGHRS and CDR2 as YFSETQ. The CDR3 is CASADQAGGSYEQYF. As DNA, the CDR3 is TGCGCCAGCGCCGACCAGGCGGGGGGCTCCTACGAGCAGTACTTC.

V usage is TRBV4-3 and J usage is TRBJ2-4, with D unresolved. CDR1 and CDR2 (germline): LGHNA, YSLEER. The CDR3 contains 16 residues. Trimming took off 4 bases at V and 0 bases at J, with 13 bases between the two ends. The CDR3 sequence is CASSRDRRLAKNIQYF. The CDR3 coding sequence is TGCGCCAGCAGCCGCGACCGTCGCCTAGCCAAAAACATTCAGTACTTC.

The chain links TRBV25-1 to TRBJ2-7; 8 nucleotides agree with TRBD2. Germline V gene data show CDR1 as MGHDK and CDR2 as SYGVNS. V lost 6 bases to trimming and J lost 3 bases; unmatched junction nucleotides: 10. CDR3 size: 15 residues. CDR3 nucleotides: TGTGCCAGCAGCTCTCCGGGAGGGCAGGGCTACGAGCAGTACTTC. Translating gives CASSSPGGQGYEQYF.

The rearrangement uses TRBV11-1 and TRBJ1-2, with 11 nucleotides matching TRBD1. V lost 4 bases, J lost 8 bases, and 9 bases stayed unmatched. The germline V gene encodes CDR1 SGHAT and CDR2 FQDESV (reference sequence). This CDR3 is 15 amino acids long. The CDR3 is CASSSRTGGVWGYTF. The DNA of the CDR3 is TGTGCCAGCAGCTCGCGGACAGGGGGCGTGTGGGGCTACACCTTC.

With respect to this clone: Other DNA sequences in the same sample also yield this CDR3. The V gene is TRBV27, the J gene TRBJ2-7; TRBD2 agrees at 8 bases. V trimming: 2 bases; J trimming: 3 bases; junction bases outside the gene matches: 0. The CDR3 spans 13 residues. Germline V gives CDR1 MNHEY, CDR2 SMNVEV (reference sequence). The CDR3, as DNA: TGTGCCAGCAGTTTAAGCGGGAGCTACGAGCAGTACTTC. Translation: CASSLSGSYEQYF.

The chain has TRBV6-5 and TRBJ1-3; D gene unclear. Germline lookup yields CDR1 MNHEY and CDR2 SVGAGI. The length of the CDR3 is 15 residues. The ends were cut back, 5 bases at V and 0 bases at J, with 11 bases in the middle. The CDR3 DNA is TGTGCCAGCAGTAAGGGCCCGAACTCTGGAAACACCATATATTTT. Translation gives CASSKGPNSGNTIYF.

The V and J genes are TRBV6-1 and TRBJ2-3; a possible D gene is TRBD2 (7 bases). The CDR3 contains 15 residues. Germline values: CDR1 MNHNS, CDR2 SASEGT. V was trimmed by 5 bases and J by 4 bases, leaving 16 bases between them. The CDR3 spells CASSKGGGNSDTQYF. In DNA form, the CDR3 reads TGTGCCAGCAGTAAAGGGGGGGGTAACTCAGATACGCAGTATTTT.

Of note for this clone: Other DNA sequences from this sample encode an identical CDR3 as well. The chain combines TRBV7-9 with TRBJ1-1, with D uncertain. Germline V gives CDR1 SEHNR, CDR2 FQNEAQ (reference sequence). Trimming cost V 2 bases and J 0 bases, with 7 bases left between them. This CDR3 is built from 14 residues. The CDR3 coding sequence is TGTGCCAGCAGCTTAACCGGGGTGAACACTGAAGCTTTCTTT. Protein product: CASSLTGVNTEAFF. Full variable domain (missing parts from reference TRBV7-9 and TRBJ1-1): DTGVSQNPRHKITKRGQNVTFRCDPISEHNRLYWYRQTLGQGPEFLTYFQNEAQLEKSRLLSDRFSAERPKGSFSTLEIQRTEQGDSAMYLCASSLTGVNTEAFFGQGTRLTVV.

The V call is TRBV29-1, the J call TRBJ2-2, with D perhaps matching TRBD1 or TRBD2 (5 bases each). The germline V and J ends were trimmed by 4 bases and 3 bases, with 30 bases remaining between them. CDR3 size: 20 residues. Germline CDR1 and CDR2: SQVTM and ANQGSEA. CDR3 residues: CSVGRNHDSVGELDTGELFF. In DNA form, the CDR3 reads TGCAGCGTTGGACGCAACCATGATTCAGTGGGGGAATTAGACACCGGGGAGCTGTTTTTT.

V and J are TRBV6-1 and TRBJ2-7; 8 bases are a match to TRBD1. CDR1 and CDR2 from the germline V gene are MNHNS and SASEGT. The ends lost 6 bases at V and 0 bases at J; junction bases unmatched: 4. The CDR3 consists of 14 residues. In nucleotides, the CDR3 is TGTGCCAGCAGCGGGACAGGTCACTCCTACGAGCAGTACTTC. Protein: CASSGTGHSYEQYF.

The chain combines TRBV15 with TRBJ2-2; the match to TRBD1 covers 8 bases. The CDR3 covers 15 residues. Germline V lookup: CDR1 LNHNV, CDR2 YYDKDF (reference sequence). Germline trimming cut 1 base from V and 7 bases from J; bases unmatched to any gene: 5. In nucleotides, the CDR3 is TGTGCCACCAGCAGAGTAGGACAGGGAATCGGGGAGCTGTTTTTT. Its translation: CATSRVGQGIGELFF.

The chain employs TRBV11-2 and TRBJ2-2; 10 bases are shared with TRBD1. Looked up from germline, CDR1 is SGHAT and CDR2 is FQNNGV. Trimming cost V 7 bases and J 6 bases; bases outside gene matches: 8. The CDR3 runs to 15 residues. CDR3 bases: TGTGCCAGCACCTTGACAGGGGGCGCGGCCGGGGAGCTGTTTTTT. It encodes CASTLTGGAAGELFF.

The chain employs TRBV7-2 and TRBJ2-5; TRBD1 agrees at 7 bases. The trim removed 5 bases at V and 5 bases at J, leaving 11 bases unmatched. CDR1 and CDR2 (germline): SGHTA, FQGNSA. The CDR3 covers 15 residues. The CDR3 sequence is CASSQHPRGRETQYF. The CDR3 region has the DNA TGTGCCAGCAGCCAGCACCCTAGGGGGCGGGAGACCCAGTACTTC. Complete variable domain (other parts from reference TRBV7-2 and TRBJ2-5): GAGVSQSPSNKVTEKGKDVELRCDPISGHTALYWYRQSLGQGLEFLIYFQGNSAPDKSGLPSDRFSAERTGGSVSTLTIQRTQQEDSAVYLCASSQHPRGRETQYFGPGTRLLVL.

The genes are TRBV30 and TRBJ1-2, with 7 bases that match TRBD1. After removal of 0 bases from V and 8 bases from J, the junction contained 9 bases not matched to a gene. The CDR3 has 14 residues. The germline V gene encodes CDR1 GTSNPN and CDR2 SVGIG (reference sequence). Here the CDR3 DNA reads TGTGCCTGGAGTGTACAGACAGGGACGGGCGGCTACACCTTC. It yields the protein CAWSVQTGTGGYTF. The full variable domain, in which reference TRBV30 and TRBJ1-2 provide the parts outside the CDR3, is SQTIHQWPATLVQPVGSPLSLECTVEGTSNPNLYWYRQAAGRGLQLLFYSVGIGQISSEVPQNLSASRPQDRQFILSSKKLLLSDSGFYLCAWSVQTGTGGYTFGSGTRLTVV.

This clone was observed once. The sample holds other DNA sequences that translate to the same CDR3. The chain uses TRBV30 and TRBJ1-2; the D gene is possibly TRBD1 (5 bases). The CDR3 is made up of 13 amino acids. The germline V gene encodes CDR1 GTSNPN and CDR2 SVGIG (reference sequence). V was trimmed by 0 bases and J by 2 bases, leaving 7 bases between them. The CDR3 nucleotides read TGTGCCTGGAGTGTACAGGCGAACTATGGCTACACCTTC. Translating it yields CAWSVQANYGYTF.

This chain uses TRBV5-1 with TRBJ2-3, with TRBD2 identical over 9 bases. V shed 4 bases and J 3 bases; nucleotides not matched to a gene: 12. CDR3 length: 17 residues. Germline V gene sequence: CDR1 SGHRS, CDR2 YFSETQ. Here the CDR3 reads CASSPLQGLAGTDTQYF. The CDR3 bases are TGCGCCAGCAGCCCCCTCCAGGGACTAGCTGGGACAGATACGCAGTATTTT.

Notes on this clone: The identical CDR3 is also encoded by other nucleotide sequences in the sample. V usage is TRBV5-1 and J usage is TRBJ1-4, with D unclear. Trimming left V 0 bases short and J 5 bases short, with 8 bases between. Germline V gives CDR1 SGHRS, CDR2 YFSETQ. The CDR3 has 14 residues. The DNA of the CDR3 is TGCGCCAGCAGCTTGGGTGGGTTCAATGAAAAACTGTTTTTT. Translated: CASSLGGFNEKLFF.

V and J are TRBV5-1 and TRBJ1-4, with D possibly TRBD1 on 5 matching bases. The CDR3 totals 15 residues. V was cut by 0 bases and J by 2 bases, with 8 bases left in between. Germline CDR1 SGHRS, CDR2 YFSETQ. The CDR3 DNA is TGCGCCAGCAGCTTGGCCTCAGGGACTAATGAAAAACTGTTTTTT. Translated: CASSLASGTNEKLFF.

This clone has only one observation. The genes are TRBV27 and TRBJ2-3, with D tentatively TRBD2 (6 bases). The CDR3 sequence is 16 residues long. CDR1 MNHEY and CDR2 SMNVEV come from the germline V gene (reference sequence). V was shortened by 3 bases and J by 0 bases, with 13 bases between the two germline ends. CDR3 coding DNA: TGTGCCAGCAGTTTGGGCAAGCGGGTTAGCACAGATACGCAGTATTTT. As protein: CASSLGKRVSTDTQYF.

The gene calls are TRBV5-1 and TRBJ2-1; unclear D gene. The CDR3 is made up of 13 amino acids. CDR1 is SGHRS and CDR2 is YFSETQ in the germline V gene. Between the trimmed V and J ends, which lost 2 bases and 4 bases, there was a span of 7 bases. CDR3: CASSFGKYNEQFF. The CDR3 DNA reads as TGCGCCAGCAGCTTTGGCAAGTACAATGAGCAGTTCTTC.

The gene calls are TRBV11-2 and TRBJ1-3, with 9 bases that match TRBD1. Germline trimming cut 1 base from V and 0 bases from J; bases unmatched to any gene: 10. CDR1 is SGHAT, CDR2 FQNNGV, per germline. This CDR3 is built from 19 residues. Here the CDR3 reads CASSLADLDRGRSGNTIYF. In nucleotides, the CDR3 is TGTGCCAGCAGCTTAGCCGATTTGGACAGGGGCCGCTCTGGAAACACCATATATTTT.

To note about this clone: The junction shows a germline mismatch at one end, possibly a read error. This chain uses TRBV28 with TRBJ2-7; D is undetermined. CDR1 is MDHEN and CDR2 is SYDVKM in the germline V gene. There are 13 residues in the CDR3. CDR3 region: CASTLQGRGEQYF. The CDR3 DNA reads TGTGCCAGCACTTTACAAGGGCGTGGCGAGCAGTACTTC.